Listed here are 21 T cell receptor beta chains from one sample, sequenced in a study of T cells in localized non-small cell lung cancer. The table came from immunoSEQ multiplex PCR; TCRdb's copy has only in-frame clones and leaves some out. Counted here are about 41,000 clones, about 85% occurring once; the ten biggest clones make up approximately 6.4%. The sequenced sample was peripheral blood, obtained before any cancer treatment. These receptors were collected from a woman between 18 and 50 years old with stage III lung adenocarcinoma.

The chain links TRBV4-1 to TRBJ1-5; D might be TRBD1 (6 bases). Germline CDR1 reads MGHRA; CDR2 reads YSYEKL. The CDR3 sequence is 14 residues long. Trimming took off 1 base at V and 3 bases at J, with 7 bases between the two ends. The CDR3 coding sequence is TGCGCCAGCAGCCAAGGACAGGTCAATCAGCCCCAGCATTTT. Its protein is CASSQGQVNQPQHF.

The chain employs TRBV9 and TRBJ1-1; 9 bases agree with TRBD1. Germline V lookup: CDR1 SGDLS, CDR2 YYNGEE. V lost 4 bases and J lost 2; bases outside the gene matches: 6. This CDR3 spans 15 amino acids. The CDR3 region is CASSQGQGYNTEAFF. DNA for the CDR3: TGTGCCAGCAGCCAAGGACAGGGGTATAACACTGAAGCTTTCTTT.

This rearrangement joins TRBV10-1 to TRBJ2-7, with TRBD2 as a possible D gene (5 bases). V was shortened by 4 bases and J by 7 bases, with 14 bases between the two germline ends. Per germline, CDR1 WNHNN and CDR2 SYGVQD (reference sequence). The CDR3 spans 13 residues. CDR3 bases: TGCGCCAGCAGTGTGGGGTCGGGAACGGAGCAGTACTTC. It yields the protein CASSVGSGTEQYF.

This chain links TRBV30 with TRBJ2-1, with 7 bases identical to TRBD1. The CDR3 is 13 amino acids. The J segment lost 9 bases and the V segment lost 2 bases, leaving 7 bases of the junction unmatched. The germline V gene encodes CDR1 GTSNPN and CDR2 SVGIG (reference sequence). The CDR3 region is CAWSRAGGFEQFF. The CDR3 DNA sequence: TGTGCCTGGAGTCGGGCAGGGGGTTTTGAGCAGTTCTTC.

The V call is TRBV7-6, the J call TRBJ2-1; possible D gene TRBD2, 5 bases. CDR3 length: 15 amino acids. With 5 bases removed from V and 5 bases from J, the gap between germline ends came to 16 bases. CDR1 and CDR2 from the germline V gene are SGHVS and FNYEAQ. The DNA of the CDR3 is TGTGCCAGCAGCCTCGGACTTTCCGAACACAATGAGCAGTTCTTC. Residues: CASSLGLSEHNEQFF.

The CDR3 here is CASSRLAGAETQYF. CDR3 nucleotides: TGTGCCAGCAGCCGGCTAGCGGGGGCGGAGACCCAGTACTTC. V usage is TRBV14 and J usage is TRBJ2-5; TRBD2 matches 10 bases. The CDR3 spans 14 residues. Trimming cost V 4 bases and J 5 bases; bases outside gene matches: 4. Germline V lookup: CDR1 SGHDN, CDR2 FVKESK.

The chain couples TRBV7-9 to TRBJ2-3; D gene unclear. This CDR3 has 13 amino acids. Trimming pared 0 bases from V and 4 bases from J, leaving 5 bases between. Looked up from germline, CDR1 is SEHNR and CDR2 is FQNEAQ (reference sequence). The CDR3 DNA is TGTGCCAGCAGCTTAGCCGGGTCAGATACGCAGTATTTT. Protein sequence: CASSLAGSDTQYF.

This clone was seen just once. V is TRBV30 and J is TRBJ1-5; D unresolved. CDR1 is GTSNPN and CDR2 is SVGIG in the germline V gene (reference sequence). The V and J ends lost 0 bases and 5 bases respectively, with 8 bases between them. The CDR3 is made up of 13 amino acids. The CDR3 region has the DNA TGTGCCTGGAGTGTAAGTAAGGATCAGCCCCAGCATTTT. Protein: CAWSVSKDQPQHF.

This clone was counted a single time. V and J are TRBV7-2 and TRBJ2-3; D is perhaps TRBD2 (5 bases). V was cut by 0 bases and J by 1 base, with 5 bases left in between. CDR3 length: 14 residues. The V gene's germline CDR1 is SGHTA and CDR2 FQGNSA. CDR3 nucleotide sequence: TGTGCCAGCAGCTTAGCGCGGGGCACAGATACGCAGTATTTT. Translated, it gives CASSLARGTDTQYF.

The chain has TRBV9 and TRBJ2-1; possibly TRBD2 for D (5 bases). The CDR3 length is 14 residues. In germline, CDR1 is SGDLS, CDR2 YYNGEE. The V gene lost 0 bases and the J gene lost 10 bases, with 14 bases spanning the gap. The CDR3 DNA sequence: TGTGCCAGCAGCGTAGAACCCCGGGGTGACGAGCAGTTCTTC. This gives the protein CASSVEPRGDEQFF.

The V and J genes are TRBV5-1 and TRBJ1-3, with 11 bases aligning to TRBD1. CDR1 and CDR2 from the germline V gene are SGHRS and YFSETQ. This CDR3 contains 17 residues. The V and J ends lost 3 bases and 2 bases, in that order; junction bases with no gene match: 7. The CDR3 DNA sequence: TGCGCCAGCAGCTGGGCCCCGGGACAGGGGGCTGGAAACACCATATATTTT. It codes for CASSWAPGQGAGNTIYF.

The chain uses TRBV5-1 and TRBJ1-2, with no clear D. CDR3 size: 15 residues. V shed 3 bases and J shed 4 bases, with 16 bases lying between them. Germline assignment: CDR1 SGHRS and CDR2 YFSETQ. The CDR3 DNA reads TGCGCCAGCAGCTATACCTCGTCGGTAGGCTATGGCTACACCTTC. Translated: CASSYTSSVGYGYTF.

The chain uses TRBV10-3 and TRBJ2-1, with a tentative D call TRBD1 (5 bases). Per the germline V gene, CDR1 is ENHRY and CDR2 is SYGVKD. The CDR3 totals 13 residues. With 2 bases removed from V and 7 bases from J, the gap between germline ends came to 9 bases. CDR3 nucleotide sequence: TGTGCCATCAGTGAGCCCCAGGGAAATGAGCAGTTCTTC. It translates to CAISEPQGNEQFF.

V and J are TRBV4-1 and TRBJ1-6; maybe TRBD1 (5 bases). CDR3 size: 15 residues. CDR1 is MGHRA, CDR2 YSYEKL, per germline. Trimming shortened V by 2 bases and J by 7 bases, and 12 bases separated the two germline ends. The CDR3 DNA sequence: TGCGCCAGCAGCCAACAGGGTGGAGTAAATTCACCCCTCCACTTT. Translating gives CASSQQGGVNSPLHF.

The chain has TRBV7-8 and TRBJ1-1; D is possibly TRBD1 (5 bases). Germline CDR1 is SGHVS and CDR2 is FQNEAQ. The CDR3 loop spans 15 amino acids. Trimming stripped 4 bases from V and 4 bases from J, with 16 bases between. CDR3 sequence reads: CASSYGQGRFTEAFF. In nucleotides, the CDR3 is TGTGCCAGCAGCTATGGTCAGGGACGGTTCACTGAAGCTTTCTTT.

The chain employs TRBV4-2 and TRBJ2-2; D is perhaps TRBD1 (6 bases). The V end lost 0 bases, the J end lost 5 bases, and 19 bases lay between the germline ends. This CDR3 is 18 amino acids long. Looked up from germline, CDR1 is LGHNA and CDR2 is YNFKEQ. The CDR3 bases are TGTGCCAGCAGCCAAGAACAGGGAATACATCTAGTTACCGGGGAGCTGTTTTTT. Translated, it gives CASSQEQGIHLVTGELFF.

The rearrangement uses TRBV6-6 and TRBJ1-1, with 7 bases that match TRBD1. The germline V gene has CDR1 MNHNY and CDR2 SVGAGI (reference sequence). The CDR3 spans 13 residues. V trimming: 5 bases; J trimming: 1 base; junction bases outside the gene matches: 1. The CDR3 DNA reads TGTGCCAGCAGTCGACAGGGGAACACTGAAGCTTTCTTT. Translation: CASSRQGNTEAFF.

The chain combines TRBV27 with TRBJ2-7; perhaps TRBD2 as D (6 bases). Germline V gene data show CDR1 as MNHEY and CDR2 as SMNVEV (reference sequence). V was clipped by 5 bases and J by 0 bases, with 8 bases between them. This CDR3 is built from 13 residues. The CDR3: CASSPGGSYEQYF. CDR3 in DNA: TGTGCCAGCAGTCCCGGGGGCTCCTACGAGCAGTACTTC.

The rearrangement links TRBV7-2 to TRBJ1-5, with 7 bases lining up with TRBD1. V was pared by 0 bases and J by 6 bases, with 5 bases of the junction left unmatched. This CDR3 has 15 residues. Germline V gene data show CDR1 as SGHTA and CDR2 as FQGNSA. The CDR3 coding sequence is TGTGCCAGCAGCTTAGCAGGGGGCGCGGGTCAGCCCCAGCATTTT. Protein: CASSLAGGAGQPQHF.

V and J are TRBV6-6 and TRBJ2-3, with 7 positions matching TRBD2. Trimming took 5 bases from V and 0 from J; bases not matched to a gene: 2. CDR3 length equals 14 residues. CDR1 is MNHNY, CDR2 SVGAGI, per germline (reference sequence). The CDR3 sequence is CASSRGDSTDTQYF. The CDR3 region has the DNA TGTGCCAGCAGTCGGGGGGATAGCACAGATACGCAGTATTTT.

The rearrangement uses TRBV2 and TRBJ2-1; D is possibly TRBD1 or TRBD2 (5 bases each). This CDR3 has 13 amino acids. The germline gives CDR1 SNHLY, CDR2 FYNNEI. V lost 0 bases, J lost 16 bases, and 16 bases lay in between. CDR3 amino acids: CASSEARTWGRFF. The CDR3, as DNA: TGTGCCAGCAGTGAAGCCAGGACCTGGGGGAGATTCTTC. The full variable domain, in which reference TRBV2 and TRBJ2-1 provide the parts outside the CDR3, is EPEVTQTPSHQVTQMGQEVILRCVPISNHLYFYWYRQILGQKVEFLVSFYNNEISEKSEIFDDQFSVERPDGSNFTLKIRSTKLEDSAMYFCASSEARTWGRFFGPGTRLTVL.